This TCR beta chain appears in the sequencing data of a study of blood T cell repertoires in COVID-19. Whole-study context: Donors in the United States, Italy and Spain gave samples during acute or convalescent COVID-19. In each case, the material was cDNA or gDNA derived from T cells, B-cell-depleted T cells, or PBMCs.

The assay was immunoSEQ multiplex PCR, and TCRdb's table has in-frame clones only and misses some. The sample has 50,000 to 55,000 clones, roughly 89% seen once. The sequenced sample was peripheral blood. This TCR derives from an elderly man with acute or convalescent COVID-19.

CDR3 sequence (DNA): TGCAGCGTTGAGCAGGGGGCCGGAGATACGCAGTATTTT. Residues: CSVEQGAGDTQYF. The chain carries TRBV29-1 and TRBJ2-3; 8 positions agree with TRBD1. The CDR3 consists of 13 residues. J was trimmed by 5 bases and V by 3 bases; bases with no gene match: 4. CDR1 and CDR2 from the germline V gene are SQVTM and ANQGSEA.